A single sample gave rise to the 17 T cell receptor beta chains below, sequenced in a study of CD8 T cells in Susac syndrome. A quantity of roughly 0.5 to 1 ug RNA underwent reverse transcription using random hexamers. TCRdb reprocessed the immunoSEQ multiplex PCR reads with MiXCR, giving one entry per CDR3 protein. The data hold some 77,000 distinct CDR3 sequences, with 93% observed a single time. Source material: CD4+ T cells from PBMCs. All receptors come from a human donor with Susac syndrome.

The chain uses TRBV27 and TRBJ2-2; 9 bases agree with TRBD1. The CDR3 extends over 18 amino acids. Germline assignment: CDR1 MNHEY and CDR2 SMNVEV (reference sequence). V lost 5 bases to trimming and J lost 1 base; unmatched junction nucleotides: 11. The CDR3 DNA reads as TGTGCCAGCAGTCGACGGCTGCGGACAGGGGAGAACACCGGGGAGCTGTTTTTT. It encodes CASSRRLRTGENTGELFF.

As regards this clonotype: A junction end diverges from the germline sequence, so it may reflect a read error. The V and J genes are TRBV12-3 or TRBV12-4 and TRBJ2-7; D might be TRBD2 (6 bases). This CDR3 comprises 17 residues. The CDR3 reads CASSLGGSAGFTYEQYF. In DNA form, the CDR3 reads TGTGCCAGCAGCTTAGGTGGCAGTGCGGGGTTTACCTACGAGCAGTACTTC.

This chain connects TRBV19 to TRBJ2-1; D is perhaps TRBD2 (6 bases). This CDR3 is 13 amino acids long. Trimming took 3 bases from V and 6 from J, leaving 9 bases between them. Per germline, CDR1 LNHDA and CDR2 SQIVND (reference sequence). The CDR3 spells CASSMGLVNEQFF. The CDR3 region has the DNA TGTGCCAGTAGTATGGGACTTGTCAATGAGCAGTTCTTC.

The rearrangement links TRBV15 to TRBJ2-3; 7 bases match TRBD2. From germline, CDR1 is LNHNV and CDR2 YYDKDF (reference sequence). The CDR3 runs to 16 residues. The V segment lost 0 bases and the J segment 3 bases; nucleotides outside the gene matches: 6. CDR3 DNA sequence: TGTGCCACCAGCAGAGATACTAGCGCCGGGACAGATACGCAGTATTTT. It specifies CATSRDTSAGTDTQYF.

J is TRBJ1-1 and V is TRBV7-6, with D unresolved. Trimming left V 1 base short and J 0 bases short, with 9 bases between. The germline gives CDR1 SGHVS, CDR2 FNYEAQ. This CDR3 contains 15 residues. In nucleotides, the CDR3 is TGTGCCAGCAGCTTAGACAATACCATGAACACTGAAGCTTTCTTT. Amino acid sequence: CASSLDNTMNTEAFF.

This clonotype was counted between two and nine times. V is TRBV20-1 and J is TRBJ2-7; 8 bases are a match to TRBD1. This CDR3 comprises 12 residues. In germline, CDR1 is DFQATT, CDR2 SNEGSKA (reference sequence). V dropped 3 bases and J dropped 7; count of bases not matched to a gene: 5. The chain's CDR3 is CSASLQGVEQYF. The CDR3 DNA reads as TGCAGTGCTAGCCTACAGGGGGTTGAGCAGTACTTC.

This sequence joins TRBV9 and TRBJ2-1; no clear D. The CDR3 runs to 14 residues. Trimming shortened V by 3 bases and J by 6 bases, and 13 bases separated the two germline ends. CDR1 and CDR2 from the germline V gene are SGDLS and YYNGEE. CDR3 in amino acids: CASSAGPNPNEQFF. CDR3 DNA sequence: TGTGCCAGCAGCGCTGGACCCAACCCCAATGAGCAGTTCTTC.

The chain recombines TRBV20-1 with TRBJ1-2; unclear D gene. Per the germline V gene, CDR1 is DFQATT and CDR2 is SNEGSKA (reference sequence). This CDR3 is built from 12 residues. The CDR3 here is CSILGNGYGYTF. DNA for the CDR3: TGCTCAATCCTGGGGAATGGCTATGGCTACACCTTC.

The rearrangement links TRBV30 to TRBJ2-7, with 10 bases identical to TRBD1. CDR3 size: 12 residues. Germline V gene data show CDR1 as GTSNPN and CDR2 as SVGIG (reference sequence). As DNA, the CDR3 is TGTCGGGACAGGGGATACGTGGGCGAGCAGTACTTC. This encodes CRDRGYVGEQYF.

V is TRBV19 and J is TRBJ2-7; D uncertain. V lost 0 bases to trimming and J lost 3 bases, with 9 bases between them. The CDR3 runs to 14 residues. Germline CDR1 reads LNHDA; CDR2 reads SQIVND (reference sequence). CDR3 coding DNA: TGTGCCAGTAGTATAGATATAACCAGCTACGAGCAGTACTTC. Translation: CASSIDITSYEQYF.

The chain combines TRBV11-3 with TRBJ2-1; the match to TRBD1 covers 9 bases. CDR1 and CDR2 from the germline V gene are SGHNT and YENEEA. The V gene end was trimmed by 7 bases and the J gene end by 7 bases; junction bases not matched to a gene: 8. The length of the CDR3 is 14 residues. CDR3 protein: CASTRGQGRNEQFF. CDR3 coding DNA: TGTGCCAGCACGCGTGGACAGGGGAGAAATGAGCAGTTCTTC.

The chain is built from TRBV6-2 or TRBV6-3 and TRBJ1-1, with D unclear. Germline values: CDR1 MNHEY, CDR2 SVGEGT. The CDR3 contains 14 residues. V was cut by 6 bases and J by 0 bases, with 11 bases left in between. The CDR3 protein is CASRKGSLNTEAFF. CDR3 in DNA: TGTGCCAGCAGGAAGGGTTCCTTGAACACTGAAGCTTTCTTT.

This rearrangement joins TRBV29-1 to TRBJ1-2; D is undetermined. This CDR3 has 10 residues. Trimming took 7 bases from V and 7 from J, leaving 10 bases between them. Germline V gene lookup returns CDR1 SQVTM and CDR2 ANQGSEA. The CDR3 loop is CSAGEGGYTF. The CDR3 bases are TGCAGCGCCGGGGAGGGTGGCTACACCTTC.

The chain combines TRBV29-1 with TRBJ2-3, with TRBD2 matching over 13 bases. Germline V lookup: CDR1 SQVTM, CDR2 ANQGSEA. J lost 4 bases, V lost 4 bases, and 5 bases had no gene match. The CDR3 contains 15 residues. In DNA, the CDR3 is TGCAGCGTTGCCGGGACTAGCGGGAATCCAGATACGCAGTATTTT. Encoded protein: CSVAGTSGNPDTQYF.

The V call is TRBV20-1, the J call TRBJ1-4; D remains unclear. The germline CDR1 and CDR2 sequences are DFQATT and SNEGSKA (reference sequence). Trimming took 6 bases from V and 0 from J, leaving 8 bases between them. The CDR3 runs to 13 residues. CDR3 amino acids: CSAPDATNEKLFF. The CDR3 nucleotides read TGCAGTGCACCAGACGCAACTAATGAAAAACTGTTTTTT.

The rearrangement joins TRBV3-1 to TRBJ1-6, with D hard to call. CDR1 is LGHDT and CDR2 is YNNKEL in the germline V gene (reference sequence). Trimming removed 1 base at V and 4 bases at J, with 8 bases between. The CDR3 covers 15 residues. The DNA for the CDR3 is TGTGCCAGCAGCCAAGGGGCGGGTTATAATTCACCCCTCCACTTT. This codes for CASSQGAGYNSPLHF.

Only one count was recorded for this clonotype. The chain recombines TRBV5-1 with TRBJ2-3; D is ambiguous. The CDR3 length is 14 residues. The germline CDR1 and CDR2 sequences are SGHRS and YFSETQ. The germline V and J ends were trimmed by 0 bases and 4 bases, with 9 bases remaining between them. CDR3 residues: CASSLAVNSDTQYF. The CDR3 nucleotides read TGCGCCAGCAGCTTGGCCGTCAATTCAGATACGCAGTATTTT.